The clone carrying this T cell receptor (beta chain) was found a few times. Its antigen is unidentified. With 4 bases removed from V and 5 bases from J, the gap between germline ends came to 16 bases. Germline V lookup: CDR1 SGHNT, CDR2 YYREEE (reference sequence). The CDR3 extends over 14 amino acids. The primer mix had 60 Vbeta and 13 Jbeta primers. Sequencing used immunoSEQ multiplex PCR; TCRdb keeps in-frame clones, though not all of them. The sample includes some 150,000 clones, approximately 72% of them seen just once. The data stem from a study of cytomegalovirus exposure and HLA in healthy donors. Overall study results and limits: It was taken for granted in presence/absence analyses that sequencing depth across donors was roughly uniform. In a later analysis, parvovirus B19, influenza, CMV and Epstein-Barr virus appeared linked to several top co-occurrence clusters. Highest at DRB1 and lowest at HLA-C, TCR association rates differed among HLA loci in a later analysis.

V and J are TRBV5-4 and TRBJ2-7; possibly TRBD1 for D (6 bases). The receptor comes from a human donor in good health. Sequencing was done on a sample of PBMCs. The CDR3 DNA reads TGTGCCAGCAGCCCCTTGAACCGGGACAACGAGCAGTACTTC. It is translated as CASSPLNRDNEQYF.